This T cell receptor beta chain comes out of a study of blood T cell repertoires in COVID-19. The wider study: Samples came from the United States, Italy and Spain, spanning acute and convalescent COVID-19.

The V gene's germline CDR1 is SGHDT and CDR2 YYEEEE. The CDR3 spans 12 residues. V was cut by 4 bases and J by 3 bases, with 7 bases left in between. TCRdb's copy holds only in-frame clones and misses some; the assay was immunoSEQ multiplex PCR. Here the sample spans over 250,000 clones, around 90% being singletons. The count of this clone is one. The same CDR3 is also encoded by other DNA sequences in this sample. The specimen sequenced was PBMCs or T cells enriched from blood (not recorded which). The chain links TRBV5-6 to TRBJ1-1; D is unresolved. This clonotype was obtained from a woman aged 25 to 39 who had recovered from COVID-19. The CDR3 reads CASSLGDTEAFF. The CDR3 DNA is TGTGCCAGCAGCCTCGGTGACACTGAAGCTTTCTTT.